Presented here are 3 T cell receptor beta chains from one specimen sequenced in a study of lymphopenia after photon versus proton radiotherapy. Sequencing used immunoSEQ multiplex PCR; TCRdb keeps in-frame clones, though not all of them. This repertoire shows some 64,000 clones, approximately 90% found once; its top ten account for roughly 13%. The specimen comprised peripheral blood, sampled from a patient treated with proton-based radiotherapy. The receptor source for this set is a man at least 80 years old with esophageal cancer.

V gene TRBV4-2 combines with J gene TRBJ2-5, with TRBD2 identical over 10 bases. CDR1 is LGHNA, CDR2 YNFKEQ, per germline. The CDR3 extends over 15 amino acids. With V trimmed by 4 bases and J by 1 base, 3 bases remained unmatched. As DNA, the CDR3 is TGTGCCAGCAGCCCCCAGCGGGGGGGCCAAGAGACCCAGTACTTC. Translating gives CASSPQRGGQETQYF.

The chain joins TRBV6-5 to TRBJ1-2; the D gene is possibly TRBD1 (5 bases). Trimming removed 0 bases from V and 5 bases from J, with 13 bases in between. The germline V gene has CDR1 MNHEY and CDR2 SVGAGI. This CDR3 comprises 15 residues. CDR3 region: CASSYSSGGPYGYTF. CDR3 DNA: TGTGCCAGCAGTTACTCGAGCGGGGGACCTTATGGCTACACCTTC.

CDR3 amino acids: CASSYSRQGDSPLHF. Here the CDR3 DNA reads TGTGCCAGCAGTTACTCACGACAGGGTGATTCACCCCTCCACTTT. The V and J genes are TRBV6-5 and TRBJ1-6; 7 nucleotides agree with TRBD1. The CDR3 loop spans 15 amino acids. CDR1 and CDR2 from the germline V gene are MNHEY and SVGAGI. V gave up 0 bases and J gave up 8 bases; unmatched junction bases: 4.